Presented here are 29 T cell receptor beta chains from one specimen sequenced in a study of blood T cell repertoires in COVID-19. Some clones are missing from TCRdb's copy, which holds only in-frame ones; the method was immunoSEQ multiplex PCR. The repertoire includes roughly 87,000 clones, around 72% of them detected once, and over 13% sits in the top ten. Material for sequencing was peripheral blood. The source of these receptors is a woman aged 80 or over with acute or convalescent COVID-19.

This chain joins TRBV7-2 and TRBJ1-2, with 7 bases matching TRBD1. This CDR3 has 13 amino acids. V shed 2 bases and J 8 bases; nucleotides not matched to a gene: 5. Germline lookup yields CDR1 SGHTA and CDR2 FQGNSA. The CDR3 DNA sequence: TGTGCCAGCAGCTTACGACAGGGCACAGGCTACACCTTC. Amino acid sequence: CASSLRQGTGYTF.

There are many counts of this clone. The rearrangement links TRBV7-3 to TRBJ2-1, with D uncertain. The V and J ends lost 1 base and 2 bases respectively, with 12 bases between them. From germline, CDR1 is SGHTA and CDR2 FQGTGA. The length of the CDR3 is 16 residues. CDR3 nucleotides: TGTGCCAGCAGCTTAAGTGGCCCCTCCCCCTACAATGAGCAGTTCTTC. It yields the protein CASSLSGPSPYNEQFF. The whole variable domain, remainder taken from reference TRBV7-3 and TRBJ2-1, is GAGVSQTPSNKVTEKGKYVELRCDPISGHTALYWYRQSLGQGPEFLIYFQGTGAADDSGLPNDRFFAVRPEGSVSTLKIQRTERGDSAVYLCASSLSGPSPYNEQFFGPGTRLTVL.

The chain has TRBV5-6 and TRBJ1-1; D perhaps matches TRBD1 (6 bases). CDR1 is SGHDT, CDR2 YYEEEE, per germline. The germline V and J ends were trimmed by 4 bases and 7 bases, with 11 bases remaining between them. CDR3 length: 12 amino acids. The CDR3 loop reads CASSKTTGEAFF. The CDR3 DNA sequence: TGTGCCAGCAGCAAGACGACAGGTGAAGCTTTCTTT.

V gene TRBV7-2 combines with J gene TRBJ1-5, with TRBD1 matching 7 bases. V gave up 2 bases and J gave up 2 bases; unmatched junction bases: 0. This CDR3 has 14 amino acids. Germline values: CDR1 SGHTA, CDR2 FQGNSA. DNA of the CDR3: TGTGCCAGCAGCTTACAGGGGGGCAATCAGCCCCAGCATTTT. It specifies CASSLQGGNQPQHF.

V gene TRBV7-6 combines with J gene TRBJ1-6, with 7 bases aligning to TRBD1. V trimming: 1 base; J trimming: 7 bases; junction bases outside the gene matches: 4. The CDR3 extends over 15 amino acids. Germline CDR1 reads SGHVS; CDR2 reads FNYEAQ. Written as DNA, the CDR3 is TGTGCCAGCAGCTTAGGACAGGGTGAAAATTCACCCCTCCACTTT. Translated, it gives CASSLGQGENSPLHF.

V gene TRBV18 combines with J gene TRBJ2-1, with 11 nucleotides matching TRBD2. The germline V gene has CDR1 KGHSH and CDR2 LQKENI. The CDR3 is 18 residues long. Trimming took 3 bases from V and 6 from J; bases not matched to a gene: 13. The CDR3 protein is CASSPRTSGSLTGNEQFF. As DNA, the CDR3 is TGTGCCAGCTCACCCCGGACTAGCGGGTCTCTTACGGGCAATGAGCAGTTCTTC.

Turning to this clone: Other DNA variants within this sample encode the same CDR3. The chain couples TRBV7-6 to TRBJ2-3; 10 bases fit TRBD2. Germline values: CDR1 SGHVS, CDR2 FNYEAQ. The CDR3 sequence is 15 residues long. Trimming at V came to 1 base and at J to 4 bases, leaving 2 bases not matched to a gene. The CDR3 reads CASSLVLAGADTQYF. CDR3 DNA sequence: TGTGCCAGCAGCTTAGTGCTAGCGGGGGCAGATACGCAGTATTTT.

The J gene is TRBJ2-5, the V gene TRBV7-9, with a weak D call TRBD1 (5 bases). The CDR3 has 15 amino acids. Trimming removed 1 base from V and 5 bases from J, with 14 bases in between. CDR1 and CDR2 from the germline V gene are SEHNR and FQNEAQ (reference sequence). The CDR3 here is CASSLGPGRQETQYF. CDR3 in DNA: TGTGCCAGCAGCTTAGGTCCAGGGCGCCAGGAGACCCAGTACTTC.

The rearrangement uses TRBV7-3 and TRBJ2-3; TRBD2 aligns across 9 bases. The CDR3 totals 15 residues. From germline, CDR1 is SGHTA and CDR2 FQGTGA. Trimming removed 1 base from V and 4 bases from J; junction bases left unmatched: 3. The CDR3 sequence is CASSLKAGGSDTQYF. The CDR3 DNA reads TGTGCCAGCAGCTTAAAAGCGGGGGGTTCAGATACGCAGTATTTT.

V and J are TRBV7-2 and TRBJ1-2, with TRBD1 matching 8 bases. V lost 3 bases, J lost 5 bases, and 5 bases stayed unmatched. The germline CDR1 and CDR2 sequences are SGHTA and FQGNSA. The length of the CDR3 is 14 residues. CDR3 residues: CASSFDRGGYGYTF. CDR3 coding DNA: TGTGCCAGCAGCTTCGACAGGGGAGGGTATGGCTACACCTTC.

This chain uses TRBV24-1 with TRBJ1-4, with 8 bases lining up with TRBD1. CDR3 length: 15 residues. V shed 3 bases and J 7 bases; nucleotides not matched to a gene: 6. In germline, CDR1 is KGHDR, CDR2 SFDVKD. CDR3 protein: CATSDPQGAGEKLFF. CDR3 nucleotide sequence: TGTGCCACCAGTGATCCTCAGGGGGCCGGTGAAAAACTGTTTTTT.

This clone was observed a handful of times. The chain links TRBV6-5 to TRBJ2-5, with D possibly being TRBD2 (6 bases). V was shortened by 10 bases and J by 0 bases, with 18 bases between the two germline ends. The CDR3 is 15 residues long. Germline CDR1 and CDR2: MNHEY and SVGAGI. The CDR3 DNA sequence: TGTGCCAACCAACAAGGCGGGGCTTACCAAGAGACCCAGTACTTC. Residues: CANQQGGAYQETQYF.

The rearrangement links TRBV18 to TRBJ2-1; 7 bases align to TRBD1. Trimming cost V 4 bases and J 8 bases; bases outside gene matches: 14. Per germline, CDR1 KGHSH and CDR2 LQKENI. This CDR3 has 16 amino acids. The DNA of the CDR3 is TGTGCCAGCTCACAGGAACAGGGGTCCAATGGCCATGAGCAGTTCTTC. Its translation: CASSQEQGSNGHEQFF.

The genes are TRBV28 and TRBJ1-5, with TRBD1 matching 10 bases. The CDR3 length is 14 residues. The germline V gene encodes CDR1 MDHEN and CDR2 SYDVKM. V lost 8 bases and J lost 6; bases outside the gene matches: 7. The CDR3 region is CASAGTGEGQPQHF. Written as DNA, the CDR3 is TGTGCCAGCGCCGGGACAGGGGAAGGTCAGCCCCAGCATTTT.

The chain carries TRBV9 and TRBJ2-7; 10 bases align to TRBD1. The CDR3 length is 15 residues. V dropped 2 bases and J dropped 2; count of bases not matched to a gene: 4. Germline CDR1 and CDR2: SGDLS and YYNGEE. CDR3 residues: CASSVGQGVAYEQYF. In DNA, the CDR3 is TGTGCCAGCAGCGTCGGACAGGGGGTTGCCTACGAGCAGTACTTC.

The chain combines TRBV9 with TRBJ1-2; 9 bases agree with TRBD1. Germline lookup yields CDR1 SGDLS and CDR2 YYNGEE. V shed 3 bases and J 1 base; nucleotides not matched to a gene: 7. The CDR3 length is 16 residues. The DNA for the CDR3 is TGTGCCAGCAGCGAGGGGACAGGGCAGTATAACTATGGCTACACCTTC. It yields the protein CASSEGTGQYNYGYTF.

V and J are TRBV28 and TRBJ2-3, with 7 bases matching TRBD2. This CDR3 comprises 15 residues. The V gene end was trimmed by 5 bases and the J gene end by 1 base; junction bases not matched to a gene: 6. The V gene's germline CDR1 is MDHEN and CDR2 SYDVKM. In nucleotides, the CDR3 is TGTGCCAGCAGTCCCCTGGGGGGGGGCACAGATACGCAGTATTTT. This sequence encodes CASSPLGGGTDTQYF.

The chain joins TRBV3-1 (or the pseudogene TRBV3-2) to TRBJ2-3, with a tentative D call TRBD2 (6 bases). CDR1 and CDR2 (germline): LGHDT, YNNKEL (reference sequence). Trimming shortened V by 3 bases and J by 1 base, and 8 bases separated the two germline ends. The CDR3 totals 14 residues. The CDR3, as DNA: TGTGCCAGCAGCCAGCGGGACGGCACAGATACGCAGTATTTT. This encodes CASSQRDGTDTQYF.

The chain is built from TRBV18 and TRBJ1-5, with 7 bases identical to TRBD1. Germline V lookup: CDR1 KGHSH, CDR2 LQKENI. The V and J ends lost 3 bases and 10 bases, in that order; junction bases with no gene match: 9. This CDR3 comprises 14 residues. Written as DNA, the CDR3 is TGTGCCAGCTCACCGAGGCAGGGGGAAGTACCCCAGCATTTT. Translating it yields CASSPRQGEVPQHF.

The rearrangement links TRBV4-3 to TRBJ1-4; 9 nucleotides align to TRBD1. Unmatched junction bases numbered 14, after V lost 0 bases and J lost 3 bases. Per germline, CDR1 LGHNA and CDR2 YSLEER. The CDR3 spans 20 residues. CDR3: CASSQDLSDRGGWANEKLFF. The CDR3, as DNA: TGCGCCAGCAGCCAAGATTTATCGGACAGGGGAGGTTGGGCTAATGAAAAACTGTTTTTT.

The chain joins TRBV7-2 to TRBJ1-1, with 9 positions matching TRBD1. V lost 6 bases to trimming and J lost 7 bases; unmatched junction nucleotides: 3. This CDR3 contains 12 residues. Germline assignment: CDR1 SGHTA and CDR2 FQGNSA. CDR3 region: CASRWTGVEAFF. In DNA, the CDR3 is TGTGCCAGCAGATGGACAGGGGTTGAAGCTTTCTTT. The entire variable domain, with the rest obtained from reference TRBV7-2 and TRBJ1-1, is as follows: GAGVSQSPSNKVTEKGKDVELRCDPISGHTALYWYRQSLGQGLEFLIYFQGNSAPDKSGLPSDRFSAERTGGSVSTLTIQRTQQEDSAVYLCASRWTGVEAFFGQGTRLTVV.

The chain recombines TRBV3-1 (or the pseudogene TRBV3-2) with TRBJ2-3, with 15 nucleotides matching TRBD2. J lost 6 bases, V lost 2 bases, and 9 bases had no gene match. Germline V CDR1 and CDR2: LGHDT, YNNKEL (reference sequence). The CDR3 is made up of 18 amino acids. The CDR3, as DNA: TGTGCCAGCAGCCAACCCGGACTAGCGGGGGGGTCTGGTGATACGCAGTATTTT. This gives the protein CASSQPGLAGGSGDTQYF.

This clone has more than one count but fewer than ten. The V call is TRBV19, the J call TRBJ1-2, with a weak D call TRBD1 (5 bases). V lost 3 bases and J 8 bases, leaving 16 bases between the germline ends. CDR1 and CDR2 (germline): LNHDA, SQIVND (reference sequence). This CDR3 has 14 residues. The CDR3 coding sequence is TGTGCCAGTAGTATCGCGGGGGACTATCGGGGCTACACCTTC. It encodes CASSIAGDYRGYTF.

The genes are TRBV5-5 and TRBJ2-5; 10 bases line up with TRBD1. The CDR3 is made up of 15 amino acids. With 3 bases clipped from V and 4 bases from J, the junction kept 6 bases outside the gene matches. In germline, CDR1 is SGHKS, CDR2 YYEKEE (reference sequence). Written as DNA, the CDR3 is TGTGCCAGCAGCTCCCCGGGACAGGGGTCAGAGACCCAGTACTTC. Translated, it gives CASSSPGQGSETQYF.

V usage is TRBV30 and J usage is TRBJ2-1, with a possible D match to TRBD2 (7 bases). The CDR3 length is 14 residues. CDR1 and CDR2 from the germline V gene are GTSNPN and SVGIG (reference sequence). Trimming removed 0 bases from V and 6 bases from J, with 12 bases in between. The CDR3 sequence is CAWSVGGGRNEQFF. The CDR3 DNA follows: TGTGCCTGGAGTGTAGGGGGGGGCCGCAATGAGCAGTTCTTC.

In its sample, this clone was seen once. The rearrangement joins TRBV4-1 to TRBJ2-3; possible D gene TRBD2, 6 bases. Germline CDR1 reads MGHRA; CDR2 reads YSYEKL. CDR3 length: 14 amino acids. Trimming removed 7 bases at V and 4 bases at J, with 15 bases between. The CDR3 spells CASTVGGPADTQYF. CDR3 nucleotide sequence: TGCGCCAGCACCGTGGGGGGACCGGCAGATACGCAGTATTTT.

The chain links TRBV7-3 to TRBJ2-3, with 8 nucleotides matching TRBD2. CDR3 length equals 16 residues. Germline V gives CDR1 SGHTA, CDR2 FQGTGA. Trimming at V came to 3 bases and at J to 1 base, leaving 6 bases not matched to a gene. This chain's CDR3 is CASSFLGGGRTDTQYF. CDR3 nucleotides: TGTGCCAGCAGCTTTCTTGGCGGGGGGCGCACAGATACGCAGTATTTT.

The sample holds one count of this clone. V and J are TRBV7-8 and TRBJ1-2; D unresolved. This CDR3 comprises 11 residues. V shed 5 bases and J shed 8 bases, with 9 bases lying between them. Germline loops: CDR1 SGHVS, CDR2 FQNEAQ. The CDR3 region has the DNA TGTGCCAGCAGCCCAGGAAACGGCTACACCTTC. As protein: CASSPGNGYTF.

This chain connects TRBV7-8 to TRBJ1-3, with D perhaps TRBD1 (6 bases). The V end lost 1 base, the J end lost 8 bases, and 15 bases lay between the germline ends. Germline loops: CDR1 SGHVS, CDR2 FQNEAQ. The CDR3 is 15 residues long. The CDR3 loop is CASSLGMGHRYTIYF. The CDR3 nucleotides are TGTGCCAGCAGCTTAGGAATGGGACACCGGTACACCATATATTTT.